Listed here are 11 T cell receptor beta chains from one sample, sequenced in a study of CD8 T cells in Susac syndrome. Random hexamers served to reverse transcribe roughly 0.45 to 1 ug RNA. TCRdb passed the immunoSEQ multiplex PCR reads through MiXCR, listing each CDR3 protein once. The data contain around 26,000 distinct CDR3 sequences, roughly 94% of them singletons. The sequenced sample consisted of CD8+ T cells from PBMCs. These receptor sequences come from a human donor in good health.

The rearrangement joins TRBV10-2 to TRBJ1-1, with TRBD1 as a possible D gene (5 bases). CDR3 length: 16 amino acids. V lost 3 bases and J 0 bases, leaving 14 bases between the germline ends. Germline V gene sequence: CDR1 WSHSY, CDR2 SAAADI. This CDR3 is CASSDVRENLNTEAFF. CDR3 in DNA: TGCGCCAGCAGTGATGTCAGGGAGAATTTGAACACTGAAGCTTTCTTT.

The chain combines TRBV6-4 with TRBJ2-3; D remains ambiguous. There are 15 residues in the CDR3. V was shortened by 2 bases and J by 0 bases, with 9 bases between the two germline ends. Germline CDR1 is MRHNA and CDR2 is SNTAGT. The CDR3 spells CASSDQDGSTDTQYF. Here the CDR3 DNA reads TGTGCCAGCAGTGACCAAGACGGGAGCACAGATACGCAGTATTTT.

The CDR3 DNA reads as TGTGCCAGCTCACCTCGGTTTCGGAACTATGGCTACACCTTC. Protein product: CASSPRFRNYGYTF. This sequence joins TRBV18 and TRBJ1-2; D ambiguous. The CDR3 sequence is 14 residues long. V dropped 3 bases and J dropped 2 bases, with 10 bases sitting between them. Germline V CDR1 and CDR2: KGHSH, LQKENI. Based on the CDR3 plus reference TRBV18 and TRBJ1-2, the full variable domain is NAGVMQNPRHLVRRRGQEARLRCSPMKGHSHVYWYRQLPEEGLKFMVYLQKENIIDESGMPKERFSAEFPKEGPSILRIQQVVRGDSAAYFCASSPRFRNYGYTFGSGTRLTVV.

V is TRBV20-1 and J is TRBJ1-6; 7 nucleotides agree with TRBD1. The CDR3 has 15 amino acids. The trim removed 7 bases at V and 3 bases at J, leaving 9 bases unmatched. Germline assignment: CDR1 DFQATT and CDR2 SNEGSKA (reference sequence). The CDR3 coding sequence is TGCAGTGGGCGCCGGGACAGAGGCTATAATTCACCCCTCCACTTT. Translated, it gives CSGRRDRGYNSPLHF.

This clonotype was detected only a few times. The rearrangement uses TRBV7-9 and TRBJ1-1; unclear D gene. The ends were cut back, 2 bases at V and 5 bases at J, with 9 bases in the middle. Germline V CDR1 and CDR2: SEHNR, FQNEAQ (reference sequence). The CDR3 has 13 amino acids. CDR3 residues: CASSLSSGTEAFF. CDR3 nucleotide sequence: TGTGCCAGCAGCTTATCCTCGGGTACTGAAGCTTTCTTT.

This clonotype was counted once. The chain is built from TRBV4-3 and TRBJ2-2, with no clear D. The germline CDR1 and CDR2 sequences are LGHNA and YSLEER. Trimming took off 0 bases at V and 4 bases at J, with 9 bases between the two ends. This CDR3 has 15 amino acids. The DNA for the CDR3 is TGCGCCAGCAGCCAAGATAACAGCTTCACCGGGGAGCTGTTTTTT. This codes for CASSQDNSFTGELFF.

The V call is TRBV6-2 or TRBV6-3, the J call TRBJ1-1; D possibly corresponds to TRBD1 (6 bases). Germline loops: CDR1 MNHEY, CDR2 SVGEGT. V dropped 2 bases and J dropped 5 bases, with 12 bases sitting between them. CDR3 length: 14 amino acids. For the CDR3, the DNA is TGTGCCAGCAGTTACGGGGGCGCGAGTACTGAAGCTTTCTTT. Protein sequence: CASSYGGASTEAFF.

V and J are TRBV6-2 or TRBV6-3 and TRBJ1-2; the D is unclear. There are 12 residues in the CDR3. The germline CDR1 and CDR2 sequences are MNHEY and SVGEGT. V gave up 7 bases and J gave up 5 bases, with 11 bases separating them. CDR3 coding DNA: TGTGCCAGCACCTCGATTGCGTATGGCTACACCTTC. As protein: CASTSIAYGYTF.

This sequence joins TRBV29-1 and TRBJ2-3; no firm D call. V was cut by 0 bases and J by 2 bases, with 6 bases left in between. CDR3 length: 13 amino acids. CDR1 SQVTM and CDR2 ANQGSEA come from the germline V gene. The CDR3 DNA sequence: TGCAGCGTTGAAGAACTTTCCACAGATACGCAGTATTTT. Encoded protein: CSVEELSTDTQYF.

The V and J genes are TRBV12-5 and TRBJ1-5, with 7 nucleotides matching TRBD1. The CDR3 is 12 residues long. J lost 7 bases, V lost 6 bases, and 3 bases had no gene match. Germline CDR1 LGHNT, CDR2 FRNRAP. DNA of the CDR3: TGTGCTAGTGGGACAGGGATCCAGCCCCAGCATTTT. This translates into CASGTGIQPQHF. The full variable domain, its missing parts supplied by reference TRBV12-5 and TRBJ1-5, is DARVTQTPRHKVTEMGQEVTMRCQPILGHNTVFWYRQTMMQGLELLAYFRNRAPLDDSGMPKDRFSAEMPDATLATLKIQPSEPRDSAVYFCASGTGIQPQHFGDGTRLSIL.

V gene TRBV23-1 combines with J gene TRBJ2-5, with 11 bases aligning to TRBD2. TRBV23-1 falls under the ORF class, with uncertain function. The CDR3 spans 14 residues. Losses at the gene ends were 7 bases for V and 4 bases for J; bases not matched to a gene: 5. The CDR3 spells CASTLTSGGETQYF. CDR3 bases: TGCGCCAGCACCTTAACTAGCGGGGGAGAGACCCAGTACTTC.